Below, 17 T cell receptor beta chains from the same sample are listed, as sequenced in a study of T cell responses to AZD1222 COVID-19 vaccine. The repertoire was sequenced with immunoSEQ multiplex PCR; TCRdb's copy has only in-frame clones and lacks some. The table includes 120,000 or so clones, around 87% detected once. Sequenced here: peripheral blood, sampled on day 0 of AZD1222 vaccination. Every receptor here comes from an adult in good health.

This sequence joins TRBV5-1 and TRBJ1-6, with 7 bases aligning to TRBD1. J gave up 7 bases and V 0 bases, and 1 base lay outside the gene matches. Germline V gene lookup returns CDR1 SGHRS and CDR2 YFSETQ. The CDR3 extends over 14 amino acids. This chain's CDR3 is CASSLGQGNSPLHF. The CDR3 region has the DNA TGCGCCAGCAGCTTGGGACAGGGAAATTCACCCCTCCACTTT.

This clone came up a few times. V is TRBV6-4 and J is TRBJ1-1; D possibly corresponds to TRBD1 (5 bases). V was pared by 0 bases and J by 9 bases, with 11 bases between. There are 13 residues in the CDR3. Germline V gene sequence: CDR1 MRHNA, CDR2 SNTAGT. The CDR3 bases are TGTGCCAGCAGTGACTCTGGAGGGGCTAAAGCTTTCTTT. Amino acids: CASSDSGGAKAFF.

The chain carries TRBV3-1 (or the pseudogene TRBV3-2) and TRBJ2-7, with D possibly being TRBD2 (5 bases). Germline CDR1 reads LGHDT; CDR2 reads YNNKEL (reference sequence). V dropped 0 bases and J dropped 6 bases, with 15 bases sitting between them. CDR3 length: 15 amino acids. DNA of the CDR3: TGTGCCAGCAGCCAAGATTGGAGGACGCCGGCCGAGCAGTACTTC. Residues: CASSQDWRTPAEQYF.

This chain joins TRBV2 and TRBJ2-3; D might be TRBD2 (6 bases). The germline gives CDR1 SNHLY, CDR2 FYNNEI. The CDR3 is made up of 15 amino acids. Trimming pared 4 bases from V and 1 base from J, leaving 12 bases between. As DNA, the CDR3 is TGTGCCAGCAGTGCGTACGGGACTTGCACAGATACGCAGTATTTT. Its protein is CASSAYGTCTDTQYF. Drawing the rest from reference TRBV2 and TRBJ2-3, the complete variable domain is EPEVTQTPSHQVTQMGQEVILRCVPISNHLYFYWYRQILGQKVEFLVSFYNNEISEKSEIFDDQFSVERPDGSNFTLKIRSTKLEDSAMYFCASSAYGTCTDTQYFGPGTRLTVL.

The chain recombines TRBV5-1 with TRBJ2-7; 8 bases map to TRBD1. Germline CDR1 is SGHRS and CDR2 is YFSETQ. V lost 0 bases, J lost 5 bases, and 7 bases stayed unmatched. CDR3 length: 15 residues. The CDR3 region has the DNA TGCGCCAGCAGCTTGGGACAGGGGAATTTTAACGAGCAGTACTTC. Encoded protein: CASSLGQGNFNEQYF.

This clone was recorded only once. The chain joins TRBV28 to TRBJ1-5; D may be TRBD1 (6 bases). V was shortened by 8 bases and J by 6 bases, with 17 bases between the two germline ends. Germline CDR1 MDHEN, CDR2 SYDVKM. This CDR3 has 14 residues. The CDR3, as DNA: TGTGCCAGCTGGACGGGGGAAGGGGGTCAGCCCCAGCATTTT. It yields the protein CASWTGEGGQPQHF.

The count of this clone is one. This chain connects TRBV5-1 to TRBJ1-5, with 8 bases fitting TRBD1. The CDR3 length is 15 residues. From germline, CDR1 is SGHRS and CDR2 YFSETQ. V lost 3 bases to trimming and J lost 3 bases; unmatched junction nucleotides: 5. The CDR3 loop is CASSWGDRLNQPQHF. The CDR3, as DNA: TGCGCCAGCAGCTGGGGGGACAGGCTCAATCAGCCCCAGCATTTT. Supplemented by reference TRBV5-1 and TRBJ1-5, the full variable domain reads KAGVTQTPRYLIKTRGQQVTLSCSPISGHRSVSWYQQTPGQGLQFLFEYFSETQRNKGNFPGRFSGRQFSNSRSEMNVSTLELGDSALYLCASSWGDRLNQPQHFGDGTRLSIL.

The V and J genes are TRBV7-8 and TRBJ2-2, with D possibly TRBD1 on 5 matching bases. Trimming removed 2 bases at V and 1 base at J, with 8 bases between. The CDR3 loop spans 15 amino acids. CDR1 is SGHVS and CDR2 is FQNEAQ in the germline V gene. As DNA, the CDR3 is TGTGCCAGCAGCTTACGCAGGGAGAACACCGGGGAGCTGTTTTTT. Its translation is CASSLRRENTGELFF.

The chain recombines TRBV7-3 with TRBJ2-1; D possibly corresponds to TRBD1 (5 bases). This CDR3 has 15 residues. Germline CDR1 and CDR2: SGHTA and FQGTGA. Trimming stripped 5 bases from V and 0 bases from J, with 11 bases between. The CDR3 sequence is CASSQRTGSYNEQFF. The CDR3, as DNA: TGTGCCAGCAGCCAGCGAACAGGCTCCTACAATGAGCAGTTCTTC.

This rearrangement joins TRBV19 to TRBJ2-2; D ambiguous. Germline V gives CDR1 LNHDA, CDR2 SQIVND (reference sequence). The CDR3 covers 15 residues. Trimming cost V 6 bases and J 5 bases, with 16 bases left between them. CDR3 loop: CASSPILSVTGELFF. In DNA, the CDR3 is TGTGCCAGTAGCCCAATTTTGTCTGTAACCGGGGAGCTGTTTTTT.

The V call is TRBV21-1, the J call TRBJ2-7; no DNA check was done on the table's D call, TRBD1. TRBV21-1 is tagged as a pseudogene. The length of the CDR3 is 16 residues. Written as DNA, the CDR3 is TGTGCCAGCAGCAGATTTTCGGGACAGCCTTTTTACGAGCAGTACTTC. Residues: CASSRFSGQPFYEQYF.

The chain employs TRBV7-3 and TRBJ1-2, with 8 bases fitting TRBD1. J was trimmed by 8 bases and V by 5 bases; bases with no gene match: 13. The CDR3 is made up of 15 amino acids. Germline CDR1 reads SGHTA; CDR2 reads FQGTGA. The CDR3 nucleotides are TGTGCCAGCAGCATACCGGGACAGGAACGGGGAGGCTACACCTTC. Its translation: CASSIPGQERGGYTF.

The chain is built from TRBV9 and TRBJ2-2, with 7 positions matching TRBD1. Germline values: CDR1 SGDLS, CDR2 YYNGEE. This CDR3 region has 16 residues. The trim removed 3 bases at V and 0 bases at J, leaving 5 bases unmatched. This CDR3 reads CASSASTGANTGELFF. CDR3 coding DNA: TGTGCCAGCAGCGCGTCAACAGGGGCGAACACCGGGGAGCTGTTTTTT. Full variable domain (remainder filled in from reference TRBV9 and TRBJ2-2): DSGVTQTPKHLITATGQRVTLRCSPRSGDLSVYWYQQSLDQGLQFLIQYYNGEERAKGNILERFSAQQFPDLHSELNLSSLELGDSALYFCASSASTGANTGELFFGEGSRLTVL.

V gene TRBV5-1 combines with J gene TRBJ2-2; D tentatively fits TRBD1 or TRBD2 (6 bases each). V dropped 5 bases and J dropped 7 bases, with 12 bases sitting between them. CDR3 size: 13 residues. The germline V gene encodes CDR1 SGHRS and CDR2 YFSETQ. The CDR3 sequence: CASRSGANGELFF. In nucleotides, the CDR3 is TGCGCCAGCAGGTCGGGGGCGAACGGGGAGCTGTTTTTT.

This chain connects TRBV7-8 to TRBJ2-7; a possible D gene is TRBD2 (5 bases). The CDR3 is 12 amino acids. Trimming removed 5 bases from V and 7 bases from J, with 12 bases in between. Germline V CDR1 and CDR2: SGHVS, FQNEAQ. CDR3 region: CASSRLTGEQYF. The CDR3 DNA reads TGTGCCAGCAGCCGACTAACGGGGGAGCAGTACTTC.

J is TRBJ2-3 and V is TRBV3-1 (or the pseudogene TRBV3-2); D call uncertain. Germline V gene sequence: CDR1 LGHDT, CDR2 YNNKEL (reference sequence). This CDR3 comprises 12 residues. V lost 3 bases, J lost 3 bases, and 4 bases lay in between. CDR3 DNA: TGTGCCAGCAGCCATTTGACAGATACGCAGTATTTT. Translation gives CASSHLTDTQYF.

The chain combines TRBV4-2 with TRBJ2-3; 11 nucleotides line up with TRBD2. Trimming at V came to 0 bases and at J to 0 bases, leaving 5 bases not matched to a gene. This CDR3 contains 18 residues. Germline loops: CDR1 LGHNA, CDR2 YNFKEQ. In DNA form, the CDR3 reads TGTGCCAGCAGCCAAGACCTAGCGGGGGGATCTAGCACAGATACGCAGTATTTT. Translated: CASSQDLAGGSSTDTQYF.